The sequence of this T cell receptor beta chain was determined in a study of CD8+ T cells in alopecia areata. Treatment here: oral pan-JAK inhibitor, 5-10 mg twice daily. Following RNA extraction, reverse transcription yielded cDNA that acted as the sequencing template. Data came from immunoSEQ multiplex PCR; TCRdb stores just in-frame clones and leaves some out. This sample has 95,000 to 100,000 clones, with roughly 64% found just once. Points on this clone: No antigen is known for it.

Germline assignment: CDR1 SGHAT and CDR2 FQDESV (reference sequence). Germline trimming cut 5 bases from V and 8 bases from J; bases unmatched to any gene: 10. There are 15 residues in the CDR3. Study-wide findings and caveats: Lesional scalp, especially alopecia totalis/universalis, showed higher clonality than normal scalp.

The input for sequencing was CD8+ T cells sorted from blood, taken at week 4, from a patient treated with tofacitinib. The chain has TRBV11-1 and TRBJ2-1, with 9 bases that match TRBD1. The source is a human donor with alopecia areata. CDR3 region: CASSRTGGRGDEQFF. CDR3 nucleotide sequence: TGTGCCAGCAGCCGAACAGGGGGCAGGGGAGATGAGCAGTTCTTC.